The clone carrying this TCR beta chain appeared a few times. The antigen is unknown. The source of the sample is a study of human T cells and chemical hapten exposure. Study summary: Minor pooled library volume differences mainly drove per-sample TCR yield variation.

Findings of the study overall: High-frequency TCRs, those above 1 in 1000, stayed the same after DPC sensitization.

Individual cDNA molecules in this library carried unique molecular identifiers. TCRdb recomputed calls from the RACE reads with MiXCR, one row per CDR3 protein. The table lists some 50,000 distinct CDR3 sequences, around 4.5% of them singletons. The J segment lost 3 bases and the V segment lost 0 bases, leaving 3 bases of the junction unmatched. The CDR3 contains 16 residues. Looked up from germline, CDR1 is SGHNT and CDR2 is YYREEE (reference sequence). Time point specified: healthy volunteer bleed at 2 weeks. Unfractionated whole blood yielded the extracted total RNA. The rearrangement joins TRBV5-4 to TRBJ2-1, with 10 bases lining up with TRBD2. The TCR originated in a human donor in good health. Some clones in this sample may be carry-over from other donors' samples. The sequenced sample consisted of whole blood. The CDR3, as DNA: TGTGCCAGCAGCTTGGACCCTAGCGGGAGCTACAATGAGCAGTTCTTC. It is translated as CASSLDPSGSYNEQFF. Using reference TRBV5-4 and TRBJ2-1 for the parts outside the CDR3, the full variable domain is ETGVTQSPTHLIKTRGQQVTLRCSSQSGHNTVSWYQQALGQGPQFIFQYYREEENGRGNFPPRFSGLQFPNYSSELNVNALELDDSALYLCASSLDPSGSYNEQFFGPGTRLTVL.